The sequence of this T cell receptor (beta chain) was determined in a study of blood T cells in healthy people across ages. Through a sample-barcoded 5' primer and a J-beta primer mix, a second PCR was run for roughly 7 to 12 cycles. Every single cDNA molecule received a tag from a template-switch adaptor with 12 random nucleotides. TCRdb re-called the 5' RACE reads with MiXCR, one entry per CDR3 protein. The sample carries over 1,500,000 distinct CDR3 sequences, about two fifths recorded once. General observations from the study: The study found more naive CD4+ cells and higher diversity in long-lived than aged donors. Roughly linear declines in TCR beta diversity per million T cells occurred with age.

The germline V gene encodes CDR1 SGHVS and CDR2 FNYEAQ. The CDR3 is made up of 14 amino acids. The V end was cut by 1 base, the J end by 0 bases, with 7 bases between. This clonotype was seen more than once but under ten times. Its antigen is currently unknown. The gene calls are TRBV7-6 and TRBJ2-7, with unresolved D. This TCR was recovered from a human donor in good health. Specimen: blood. Here the CDR3 reads CASSLGSHSYEQYF. The CDR3 DNA sequence: TGTGCCAGCAGCTTAGGGTCCCACTCCTACGAGCAGTACTTC.